This T cell receptor beta chain comes out of a study of blood T cell repertoires in COVID-19. Study-level information: Sites across the United States, Italy and Spain contributed samples from acute and convalescent COVID-19. Sources were T cells, B-cell-depleted T cells, or PBMCs; the material itself was cDNA or gDNA.

The J segment lost 12 bases and the V segment lost 4 bases, leaving 18 bases of the junction unmatched. The CDR3 consists of 15 residues. As processed by the authors: Nucleated cell counts were estimated from reference gene primer amplification. Some clones are missing from TCRdb's copy, which holds only in-frame ones; the method was immunoSEQ multiplex PCR. The V and J calls and clone size were taken over from that table, and D and trimming were inferred from the DNA. The repertoire holds roughly 70,000 clones, with under 95% as singletons. The chain carries TRBV23-1 and TRBJ2-7, with 7 bases matching TRBD1. TRBV23-1 is an ORF for which the function is uncertain. This TCR derives from an older woman with active COVID-19. The material sequenced was peripheral blood. CDR3 amino acids: CASSRPGTQKGGPYF. CDR3 nucleotide sequence: TGCGCCAGCAGTCGCCCCGGGACCCAGAAAGGGGGCCCGTACTTC.